A selection of T cell receptor beta chains follows, all from one sample in a study of PD-1 blockade in mismatch repair-deficient tumors. The table came from immunoSEQ multiplex PCR; TCRdb's copy has only in-frame clones and leaves some out. The sample carries roughly 16,000 clones, roughly 80% recorded once. Source: PBMCs, taken before pembrolizumab treatment. Every receptor here comes from an adult with mismatch repair-deficient cancer. Both conserved end residues are part of each CDR3. The D gene is left open where the match is weak. For some rows the clone size is stated as once, few or many, or as a class when expanded; others skip it.

clone_size | j_call | d_call | v_call | cdr3_length | cdr3_nt | cdr3_aa
. | TRBJ1-5 | . | TRBV30 | 15 | TGTGCCTGGAGTGGGGCAGCAATTAGCAATCAGCCCCAGCATTTT | CAWSGAAISNQPQHF
. | TRBJ1-3 | . | TRBV10-2 | 15 | TGCGCCAGCAGTGAGAGTCCCACCTCTGGAAACACCATATATTTT | CASSESPTSGNTIYF
. | TRBJ2-1 | TRBD1 | TRBV5-1 | 14 | TGCGCCAGCAGCCCCGGGACAGGGGGCAATGAGCAGTTCTTC | CASSPGTGGNEQFF
. | TRBJ2-5 | . | TRBV18 | 14 | TGTGCCAGCTCACCCGAGATTCGACAAGAGACCCAGTACTTC | CASSPEIRQETQYF
. | TRBJ1-6 | . | TRBV5-1 | 13 | TGCGCCAGCAGCCCCGGGCCTGGTTCACCCCTCCACTTT | CASSPGPGSPLHF
. | TRBJ2-7 | . | TRBV6-1 | 15 | TGTGCCAGCAGTGAAGGGATAGGGGTAATCTACGAGCAGTACTTC | CASSEGIGVIYEQYF
. | TRBJ2-5 | . | TRBV10-3 | 13 | TGTGCCATCAGTGAGGGCAGGGGAGAGACCCAGTACTTC | CAISEGRGETQYF
. | TRBJ2-3 | TRBD2 | TRBV30 | 15 | TGTGCCTGGAGTCAACTAGCGGGAGAAACAGATACGCAGTATTTT | CAWSQLAGETDTQYF
. | TRBJ2-4 | TRBD1 | TRBV28 | 22 | TGTGCCAGCAGTTTATCAATCCCGCGACAGGGGGCGCGTGAGCCAGCCAAAAACATTCAGTACTTC | CASSLSIPRQGAREPAKNIQYF
. | TRBJ2-4 | . | TRBV5-5 | 13 | TGTGCCAGCAGCGCGACGTTGAAAAACATTCAGTACTTC | CASSATLKNIQYF
. | TRBJ2-1 | . | TRBV11-2 | 14 | TGTGCCAGCAGCTTGGCCGGGGCGTACAATGAGCAGTTCTTC | CASSLAGAYNEQFF
. | TRBJ2-7 | . | TRBV6-5 | 11 | TGTGCCAGCAGTTCCCCCTACGAGCAGTACTTC | CASSSPYEQYF
. | TRBJ2-5 | TRBD2 | TRBV6-1 | 16 | TGTGCCAGCAGTGTGATGGCGGGAGGAGACCAAGAGACCCAGTACTTC | CASSVMAGGDQETQYF
. | TRBJ2-5 | TRBD1 | TRBV7-9 | 14 | TGTGCCAGCAGCTTAGCGGACAGGAGGGAGACCCAGTACTTC | CASSLADRRETQYF
. | TRBJ2-5 | . | TRBV6-1 | 13 | TGTGCCAGCAGTGTGTACAGCCAAGAGACCCAGTACTTC | CASSVYSQETQYF
once | TRBJ1-4 | . | TRBV18 | 15 | TGTGCCAGCTCACCGCAACAGGGAATTAATGAAAAACTGTTTTTT | CASSPQQGINEKLFF
. | TRBJ1-5 | . | TRBV7-9 | 16 | TGTGCCAGCAGCTTAGCGCGGGGGGGCAGCAATCAGCCCCAGCATTTT | CASSLARGGSNQPQHF
. | TRBJ2-1 | TRBD2 | TRBV13 | 17 | TGTGCCAGCAGCCCGGGGTCCTTAGCGGGAGGAAACAATGAGCAGTTCTTC | CASSPGSLAGGNNEQFF
. | TRBJ2-3 | TRBD2 | TRBV28 | 17 | TGTGCCAGCAGTTCCTTTGGAGGGACTAGCGGCACAGATACGCAGTATTTT | CASSSFGGTSGTDTQYF
. | TRBJ2-5 | TRBD2 | TRBV5-1 | 15 | TGCGCCAGCAGCTTGGGACTAGCGGGAGCTGAGACCCAGTACTTC | CASSLGLAGAETQYF
. | TRBJ1-2 | . | TRBV5-1 | 14 | TGCGCCAGCAGCTTGGGGACAGTTAACTATGGCTACACCTTC | CASSLGTVNYGYTF
. | TRBJ2-7 | . | TRBV30 | 16 | TGTGCCTGGAGTTGGGTGGGCCCTGTGGGTTGGGACGAGCAGTACTTC | CAWSWVGPVGWDEQYF
. | TRBJ2-5 | . | TRBV2 | 15 | TGTGCCAGCAGTGTGAGACCCTCGAGAGGAGAGACCCAGTACTTC | CASSVRPSRGETQYF
. | TRBJ2-7 | TRBD2 | TRBV4-3 | 15 | TGCGCCAGCAGCCGTGGTGCTAGCGGGAGCAACGAGCAGTACTTC | CASSRGASGSNEQYF
once | TRBJ2-2 | TRBD2 | TRBV5-4 | 15 | TGTGCCAGCAGCTTGCCTAGCGGAAACACCGGGGAGCTGTTTTTT | CASSLPSGNTGELFF
once | TRBJ2-7 | TRBD2 | TRBV9 | 16 | TGTGCCAGCAGCCCACAAGCGGGAGGGACCACCTACGAGCAGTACTTC | CASSPQAGGTTYEQYF